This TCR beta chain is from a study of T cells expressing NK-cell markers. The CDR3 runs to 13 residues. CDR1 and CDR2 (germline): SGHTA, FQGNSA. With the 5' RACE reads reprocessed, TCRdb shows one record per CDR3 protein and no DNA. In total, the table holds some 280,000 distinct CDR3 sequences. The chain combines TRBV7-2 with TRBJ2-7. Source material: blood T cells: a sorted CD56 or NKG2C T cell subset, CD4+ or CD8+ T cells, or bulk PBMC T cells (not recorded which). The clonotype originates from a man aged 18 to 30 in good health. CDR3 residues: CASSLRDVYEQYF.